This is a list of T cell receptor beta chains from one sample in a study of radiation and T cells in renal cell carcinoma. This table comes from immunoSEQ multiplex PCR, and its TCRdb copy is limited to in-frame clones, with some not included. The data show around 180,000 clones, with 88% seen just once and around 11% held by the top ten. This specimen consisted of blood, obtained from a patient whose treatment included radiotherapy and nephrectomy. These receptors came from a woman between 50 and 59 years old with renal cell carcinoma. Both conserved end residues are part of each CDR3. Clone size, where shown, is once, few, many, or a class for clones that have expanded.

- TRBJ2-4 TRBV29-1 CSVVNQAKNIQYF
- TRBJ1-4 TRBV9 CASSATAARPEKLFF
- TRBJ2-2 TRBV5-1 CASSLTMTNTGELFF
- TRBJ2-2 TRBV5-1 CASTLRTGTGELFF
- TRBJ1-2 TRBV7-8 CASSESPTANYGYTF
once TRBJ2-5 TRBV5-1 CASSRRTSGGAGETQYF
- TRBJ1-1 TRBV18 CASSPENPMNTEAFF
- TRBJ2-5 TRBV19 CASNRAFQKGETQYF
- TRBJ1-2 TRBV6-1 CASSDWGTGGYTF
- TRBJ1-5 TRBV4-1 CASSPTGYNQPQHF
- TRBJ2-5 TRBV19 CASSGTGTIQETQYF
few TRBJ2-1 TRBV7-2 CASSLATSYPLF
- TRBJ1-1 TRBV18 CASSPNGQGLTEAFF
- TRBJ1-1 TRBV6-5 CASSYNRGTEAFF
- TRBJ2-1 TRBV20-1 CSARLPREQFF
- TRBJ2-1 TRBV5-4 CASSLVGRLVVNEQFF
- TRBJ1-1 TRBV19 CASSITGGMNTEAFF
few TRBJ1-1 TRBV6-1 CASSFEVDTEAFF
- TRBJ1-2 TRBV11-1 CASSFRANSGYTF
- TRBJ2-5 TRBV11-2 CASSPRLAGGPLGETQYF
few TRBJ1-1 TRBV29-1 CSVNNNMNTEAFF
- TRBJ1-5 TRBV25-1 CASSPTGVNQPQHF
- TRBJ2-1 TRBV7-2 CASSLEARESDEQFF
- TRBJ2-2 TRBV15 CATSRPTHQGHGELFF
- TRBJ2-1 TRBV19 CASSIVVAAYNEQFF
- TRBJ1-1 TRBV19 CASSRSDSPTEAFF
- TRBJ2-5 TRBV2 CASRGGGYETQYF
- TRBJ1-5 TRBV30 CAWSNRDNQPQHF
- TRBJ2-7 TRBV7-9 CASSLAGGSYEQYF
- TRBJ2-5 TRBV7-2 CASSPGQASYQETQYF
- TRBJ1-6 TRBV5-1 CASSLEGSPSPLHF
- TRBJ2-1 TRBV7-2 CASSSDNEQFF
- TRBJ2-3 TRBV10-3 CAISTGVEADTQYF
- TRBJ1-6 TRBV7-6 CASSVRGGYSPLHF
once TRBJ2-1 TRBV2 CASSAGYRQFF
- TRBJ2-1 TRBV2 CASSGEVHEQFF
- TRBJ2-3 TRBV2 CASSYWTRSGDTQYF
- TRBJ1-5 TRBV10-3 CAIGTVNQPQHF
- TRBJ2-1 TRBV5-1 CASSPGLAGGPWFF
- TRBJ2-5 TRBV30 CAWSTGTGLETQYF
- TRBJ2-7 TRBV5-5 CASSLFTQGRGEQYF
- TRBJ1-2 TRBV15 CATSRGQDAWANYGYTF
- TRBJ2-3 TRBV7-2 CASSNPLVARADTQYF
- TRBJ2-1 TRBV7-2 CASSLDFPDSRRWNEQFF
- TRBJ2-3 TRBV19 CASSPGLTTDTQYF
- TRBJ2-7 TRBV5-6 CASSRNYPYEQYF
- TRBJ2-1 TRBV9 CASSDDGSPYNEQFF
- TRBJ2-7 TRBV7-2 CASSLVGTVSYEQYF
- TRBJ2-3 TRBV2 CASSVERGASDTQYF
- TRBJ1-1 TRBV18 CASSPAVNTEAFF
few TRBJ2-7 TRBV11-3 CASSLTGSHEQYF
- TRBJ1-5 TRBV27 CASSLDRGGEPQHF
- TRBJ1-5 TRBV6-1 CASSRDRVSNQPQHF
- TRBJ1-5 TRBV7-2 CASSSGWNNQPQHF
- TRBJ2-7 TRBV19 CASSIGLSYEQYF